Listed below are T cell receptor beta chains from one sample, sequenced in a study of blood T cell repertoires in COVID-19. Sequencing was performed with immunoSEQ multiplex PCR; in TCRdb, only in-frame clones are kept and a portion is missing. The profile covers about 170,000 clones, with around nine tenths appearing a single time and roughly 1.9% taken by the ten largest. Specimen: peripheral blood. These receptor sequences come from a man in his forties or fifties who had recovered from COVID-19. Both conserved end residues are part of each CDR3. The D gene is left open where the match is weak. Rows give clone size only sometimes, using once, few, many, or a class for an expanded clone.

clone size: .; V gene: TRBV5-1; D gene: TRBD2; J gene: TRBJ2-3; CDR3 length: 17; CDR3 protein: CASSPGLAGGLTDTQYF; CDR3 DNA: TGCGCCAGCAGCCCCGGACTAGCGGGAGGCCTCACAGATACGCAGTATTTT
clone size: .; V gene: TRBV27; D gene: .; J gene: TRBJ1-3; CDR3 length: 16; CDR3 protein: CASMGGRFHSGNTIYF; CDR3 DNA: TGTGCCAGCATGGGGGGACGGTTTCACTCTGGAAACACCATATATTTT
clone size: .; V gene: TRBV28; D gene: .; J gene: TRBJ1-2; CDR3 length: 14; CDR3 protein: CASRPPGDNYGYTF; CDR3 DNA: TGTGCCAGCAGACCACCAGGGGACAATTATGGCTACACCTTC
clone size: .; V gene: TRBV7-9; D gene: TRBD1; J gene: TRBJ2-2; CDR3 length: 15; CDR3 protein: CASSSTGTVTGELFF; CDR3 DNA: TGTGCCAGCAGCTCTACCGGGACAGTTACCGGGGAGCTGTTTTTT
clone size: few; V gene: TRBV6-2/TRBV6-3; D gene: .; J gene: TRBJ1-5; CDR3 length: 18; CDR3 protein: CASSYEIGRGRGNQPQHF; CDR3 DNA: TGTGCCAGCAGTTACGAGATTGGGCGGGGACGTGGCAATCAGCCCCAGCATTTT
clone size: .; V gene: TRBV21-1; D gene: .; J gene: TRBJ1-2; CDR3 length: 13; CDR3 protein: CASRSEANYGYTF; CDR3 DNA: TGTGCCAGCAGGTCGGAGGCTAACTATGGCTACACCTTC
clone size: .; V gene: TRBV7-9; D gene: TRBD1; J gene: TRBJ1-1; CDR3 length: 13; CDR3 protein: CASSSWDRGSAFF; CDR3 DNA: TGTGCCAGCAGCTCCTGGGACAGAGGATCGGCTTTCTTT
clone size: .; V gene: TRBV4-3; D gene: .; J gene: TRBJ2-7; CDR3 length: 14; CDR3 protein: CASSRDRFLREQYF; CDR3 DNA: TGCGCCAGCAGCCGTGACAGGTTTCTCCGGGAGCAGTACTTC
clone size: .; V gene: TRBV6-5; D gene: .; J gene: TRBJ1-5; CDR3 length: 14; CDR3 protein: CASRERFSNQPQHF; CDR3 DNA: TGTGCCAGCCGGGAGAGGTTTAGCAATCAGCCCCAGCATTTT
clone size: .; V gene: TRBV6-5; D gene: TRBD1; J gene: TRBJ1-2; CDR3 length: 16; CDR3 protein: CASSYSTGGESYGYTF; CDR3 DNA: TGTGCCAGCAGTTACTCGACAGGGGGCGAGAGCTATGGCTACACCTTC
clone size: .; V gene: TRBV29-1; D gene: .; J gene: TRBJ2-3; CDR3 length: 14; CDR3 protein: CSVEDPREARTQYF; CDR3 DNA: TGCAGCGTTGAAGATCCCAGAGAGGCCCGTACGCAGTATTTT
clone size: .; V gene: TRBV7-2; D gene: .; J gene: TRBJ1-3; CDR3 length: 15; CDR3 protein: CASSFPAGGGNTIYF; CDR3 DNA: TGTGCCAGCAGCTTCCCGGCGGGAGGAGGAAACACCATATATTTT
clone size: .; V gene: TRBV18; D gene: .; J gene: TRBJ1-1; CDR3 length: 15; CDR3 protein: CASSLFGGPNTEAFF; CDR3 DNA: TGTGCCAGCTCCCTTTTTGGGGGCCCGAACACTGAAGCTTTCTTT
clone size: .; V gene: TRBV9; D gene: .; J gene: TRBJ2-5; CDR3 length: 12; CDR3 protein: CASSAPRETQYF; CDR3 DNA: TGTGCCAGCAGCGCCCCTCGGGAGACCCAGTACTTC
clone size: .; V gene: TRBV15; D gene: TRBD1; J gene: TRBJ2-1; CDR3 length: 17; CDR3 protein: CATSRGQGSLSYNEQFF; CDR3 DNA: TGTGCCACCAGCAGAGGACAGGGGTCCCTCTCCTACAATGAGCAGTTCTTC
clone size: .; V gene: TRBV30; D gene: .; J gene: TRBJ1-1; CDR3 length: 12; CDR3 protein: CAWSDGDTEAFF; CDR3 DNA: TGTGCCTGGAGTGACGGGGATACTGAAGCTTTCTTT
clone size: .; V gene: TRBV3-1/TRBV3-2; D gene: .; J gene: TRBJ1-1; CDR3 length: 14; CDR3 protein: CASSPDRILTEAFF; CDR3 DNA: TGTGCCAGCAGCCCGGACAGAATCCTCACTGAAGCTTTCTTT
clone size: .; V gene: TRBV6-5; D gene: TRBD1; J gene: TRBJ1-5; CDR3 length: 13; CDR3 protein: CATADREGQPQHF; CDR3 DNA: TGTGCCACCGCTGACAGGGAAGGTCAGCCCCAGCATTTT
clone size: .; V gene: TRBV4-2; D gene: TRBD1; J gene: TRBJ2-1; CDR3 length: 16; CDR3 protein: CASSYTPGQGYNEQFF; CDR3 DNA: TGTGCCAGCAGCTATACACCGGGACAGGGGTACAATGAGCAGTTCTTC
clone size: .; V gene: TRBV2; D gene: TRBD1; J gene: TRBJ2-5; CDR3 length: 15; CDR3 protein: CASRAAGTGGETQYF; CDR3 DNA: TGTGCCAGCAGGGCCGCCGGGACAGGGGGAGAGACCCAGTACTTC
clone size: .; V gene: TRBV5-8; D gene: .; J gene: TRBJ1-6; CDR3 length: 15; CDR3 protein: CASSFGEGRNSPLHF; CDR3 DNA: TGTGCCAGCAGCTTCGGAGAGGGGAGGAATTCACCCCTCCACTTT
clone size: .; V gene: TRBV28; D gene: TRBD1; J gene: TRBJ1-5; CDR3 length: 15; CDR3 protein: CATYRQGASNQPQHF; CDR3 DNA: TGTGCCACCTACAGACAGGGGGCGAGCAATCAGCCCCAGCATTTT
clone size: .; V gene: TRBV15; D gene: .; J gene: TRBJ2-1; CDR3 length: 13; CDR3 protein: CATSRDQGNEQFF; CDR3 DNA: TGTGCCACCAGCAGAGATCAGGGAAATGAGCAGTTCTTC
clone size: .; V gene: TRBV6-5; D gene: .; J gene: TRBJ1-2; CDR3 length: 14; CDR3 protein: CASKVARERDGYTF; CDR3 DNA: TGTGCCAGCAAGGTGGCCAGGGAAAGGGATGGCTACACCTTC
clone size: .; V gene: TRBV18; D gene: .; J gene: TRBJ1-3; CDR3 length: 15; CDR3 protein: CASSPLDTRANTIYF; CDR3 DNA: TGTGCCAGCTCACCATTGGACACACGAGCAAACACCATATATTTT
clone size: .; V gene: TRBV9; D gene: .; J gene: TRBJ1-1; CDR3 length: 13; CDR3 protein: CASSEGVGTEAFF; CDR3 DNA: TGTGCCAGCAGCGAAGGGGTTGGCACTGAAGCTTTCTTT
clone size: .; V gene: TRBV9; D gene: .; J gene: TRBJ1-3; CDR3 length: 16; CDR3 protein: CASSSHGIVSGNTIYF; CDR3 DNA: TGTGCCAGCAGCTCCCACGGGATCGTCTCTGGAAACACCATATATTTT
clone size: .; V gene: TRBV19; D gene: .; J gene: TRBJ2-7; CDR3 length: 17; CDR3 protein: CASSIDRETGSSYEQYF; CDR3 DNA: TGTGCCAGTAGTATAGATCGGGAGACAGGGTCCTCCTACGAGCAGTACTTC
clone size: .; V gene: TRBV2; D gene: TRBD2; J gene: TRBJ2-1; CDR3 length: 17; CDR3 protein: CASSGPSGRMGTREQFF; CDR3 DNA: TGTGCCAGCAGTGGGCCTAGCGGGAGGATGGGCACCAGGGAGCAGTTCTTC
clone size: .; V gene: TRBV4-3; D gene: .; J gene: TRBJ2-1; CDR3 length: 12; CDR3 protein: CASSQVNNEQFF; CDR3 DNA: TGCGCCAGCAGCCAAGTCAACAATGAGCAGTTCTTC
clone size: .; V gene: TRBV7-9; D gene: .; J gene: TRBJ1-6; CDR3 length: 14; CDR3 protein: CASSISGENSPLHF; CDR3 DNA: TGTGCCAGCAGCATTTCAGGGGAAAATTCACCCCTCCACTTT
clone size: .; V gene: TRBV7-9; D gene: TRBD2; J gene: TRBJ2-7; CDR3 length: 16; CDR3 protein: CASSSPGTSGKYEQYF; CDR3 DNA: TGTGCCAGCAGCTCCCCAGGGACTAGCGGAAAATACGAGCAGTACTTC
clone size: .; V gene: TRBV4-3; D gene: .; J gene: TRBJ2-4; CDR3 length: 15; CDR3 protein: CASSQEEVPKNIQYF; CDR3 DNA: TGCGCCAGCAGCCAAGAGGAGGTTCCCAAAAACATTCAGTACTTC
clone size: .; V gene: TRBV6-5; D gene: TRBD1; J gene: TRBJ1-6; CDR3 length: 16; CDR3 protein: CASSYLGTGNNSPLHF; CDR3 DNA: TGTGCCAGCAGTTACTTGGGGACAGGGAATAATTCACCCCTCCACTTT
clone size: .; V gene: TRBV28; D gene: TRBD2; J gene: TRBJ2-7; CDR3 length: 16; CDR3 protein: CASSSLAGQPDYEQYF; CDR3 DNA: TGTGCCAGCAGTTCCCTAGCGGGACAGCCCGATTACGAGCAGTACTTC
clone size: .; V gene: TRBV7-8; D gene: TRBD1; J gene: TRBJ1-2; CDR3 length: 15; CDR3 protein: CASSNRQGGNYGYTF; CDR3 DNA: TGTGCCAGCAGCAACCGACAGGGGGGGAACTATGGCTACACCTTC
clone size: .; V gene: TRBV15; D gene: .; J gene: TRBJ1-3; CDR3 length: 15; CDR3 protein: CATSRGWPSGNTIYF; CDR3 DNA: TGTGCCACCAGCAGAGGTTGGCCGTCTGGAAACACCATATATTTT
clone size: .; V gene: TRBV30; D gene: .; J gene: TRBJ1-2; CDR3 length: 12; CDR3 protein: CAWSGRALGYTF; CDR3 DNA: TGTGCCTGGAGTGGCAGGGCACTCGGCTACACCTTC
clone size: .; V gene: TRBV9; D gene: .; J gene: TRBJ2-3; CDR3 length: 16; CDR3 protein: CASSVSFSGNTDTQYF; CDR3 DNA: TGTGCCAGCAGCGTCTCGTTTTCGGGTAACACAGATACGCAGTATTTT
clone size: .; V gene: TRBV7-3; D gene: .; J gene: TRBJ1-1; CDR3 length: 15; CDR3 protein: CASSRSGTMNTEAFF; CDR3 DNA: TGTGCCAGCAGCCGATCCGGGACAATGAACACTGAAGCTTTCTTT
clone size: once; V gene: TRBV5-4; D gene: TRBD2; J gene: TRBJ2-3; CDR3 length: 15; CDR3 protein: CASRAASGSTDTQYF; CDR3 DNA: TGTGCCAGCAGGGCGGCTAGCGGCAGCACAGATACGCAGTATTTT
clone size: .; V gene: TRBV19; D gene: .; J gene: TRBJ1-5; CDR3 length: 14; CDR3 protein: CASSAGAAGQPQHF; CDR3 DNA: TGTGCCAGTAGTGCGGGAGCAGCGGGGCAGCCCCAGCATTTT
clone size: .; V gene: TRBV4-3; D gene: TRBD1; J gene: TRBJ1-2; CDR3 length: 16; CDR3 protein: CASSQLQGGTGYGYTF; CDR3 DNA: TGCGCCAGCAGCCAATTACAGGGGGGGACGGGCTATGGCTACACCTTC
clone size: .; V gene: TRBV4-2; D gene: .; J gene: TRBJ1-1; CDR3 length: 14; CDR3 protein: CASSQDIQDDGTFF; CDR3 DNA: TGTGCCAGCAGCCAAGATATACAGGATGATGGAACTTTCTTT
clone size: .; V gene: TRBV6-5; D gene: TRBD1; J gene: TRBJ1-5; CDR3 length: 16; CDR3 protein: CASSYGTGGVNQPQHF; CDR3 DNA: TGTGCCAGCAGTTATGGGACAGGGGGCGTCAATCAGCCCCAGCATTTT
clone size: .; V gene: TRBV11-2; D gene: TRBD2; J gene: TRBJ2-2; CDR3 length: 19; CDR3 protein: CASSLDGTSGRRNTGELFF; CDR3 DNA: TGTGCCAGCAGCTTAGACGGGACTAGCGGGAGAAGGAACACCGGGGAGCTGTTTTTT
clone size: .; V gene: TRBV4-3; D gene: .; J gene: TRBJ1-5; CDR3 length: 14; CDR3 protein: CASSQDRYNQPQHF; CDR3 DNA: TGCGCCAGCAGCCAGGACAGATACAATCAGCCCCAGCATTTT
clone size: .; V gene: TRBV5-4; D gene: .; J gene: TRBJ1-6; CDR3 length: 16; CDR3 protein: CASSLEAGSIGSPLHF; CDR3 DNA: TGTGCCAGCAGCTTGGAAGCAGGGTCAATTGGTTCACCCCTCCACTTT
clone size: once; V gene: TRBV3-1/TRBV3-2; D gene: TRBD1; J gene: TRBJ1-5; CDR3 length: 19; CDR3 protein: CASSQGPGQGAGGNQPQHF; CDR3 DNA: TGTGCCAGCAGCCAAGGTCCGGGACAGGGGGCCGGAGGCAATCAGCCCCAGCATTTT
clone size: .; V gene: TRBV6-5; D gene: .; J gene: TRBJ2-2; CDR3 length: 14; CDR3 protein: CASSRQKNTGELFF; CDR3 DNA: TGTGCCAGCAGTCGACAGAAGAACACCGGGGAGCTGTTTTTT
clone size: .; V gene: TRBV12-3/TRBV12-4; D gene: .; J gene: TRBJ1-4; CDR3 length: 11; CDR3 protein: CASSSVVELFF; CDR3 DNA: TGTGCCAGCAGTTCCGTCGTAGAACTGTTTTTT
clone size: once; V gene: TRBV5-5; D gene: TRBD1; J gene: TRBJ2-7; CDR3 length: 15; CDR3 protein: CASTSGTVNFYEQYF; CDR3 DNA: TGTGCCAGCACCTCCGGGACAGTGAATTTCTACGAGCAGTACTTC
clone size: .; V gene: TRBV30; D gene: .; J gene: TRBJ2-7; CDR3 length: 12; CDR3 protein: CAWSHRDNEQYF; CDR3 DNA: TGTGCCTGGAGCCACCGGGACAACGAGCAGTACTTC